This entry describes one TCR beta chain. The source of the sample is a study of technical replicates of blood from a handful of donors. Per germline, CDR1 LGHNA and CDR2 YNFKEQ. This CDR3 has 16 residues. V was clipped by 1 base and J by 4 bases; unmatched bases: 5. Method: immunoSEQ multiplex PCR; TCRdb's copy keeps in-frame clones and lacks some. The sample holds some 80,000 clones, around 95% seen once. The sequence was obtained from a human donor in good health. The chain is built from TRBV4-2 and TRBJ2-3; 10 bases map to TRBD2. Input material: T cells isolated from PBMCs. In DNA form, the CDR3 reads TGTGCCAGCAGCCAAGTATCTAGCGGGAGTTCAGATACGCAGTATTTT. It encodes CASSQVSSGSSDTQYF.